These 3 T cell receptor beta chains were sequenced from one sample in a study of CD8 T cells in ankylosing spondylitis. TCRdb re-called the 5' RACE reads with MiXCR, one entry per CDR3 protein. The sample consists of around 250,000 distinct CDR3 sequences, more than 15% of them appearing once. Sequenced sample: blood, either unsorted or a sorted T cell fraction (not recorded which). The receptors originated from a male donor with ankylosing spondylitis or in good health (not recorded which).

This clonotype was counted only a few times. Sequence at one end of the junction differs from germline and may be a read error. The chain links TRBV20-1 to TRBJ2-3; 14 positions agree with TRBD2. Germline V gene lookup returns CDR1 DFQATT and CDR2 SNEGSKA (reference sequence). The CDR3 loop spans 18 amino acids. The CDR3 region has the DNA TGCTGTGCTAGAGGGGATGGGACTAGCGGGAGTCCCGCAGATACGCAGTATTTT. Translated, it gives CCARGDGTSGSPADTQYF.

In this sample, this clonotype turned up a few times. CDR3 sequence: CASSLTFGETQYF. CDR3 DNA sequence: TGTGCCAGCAGCTTAACTTTTGGGGAGACCCAGTACTTC. The chain has TRBV7-3 and TRBJ2-5; D gene ambiguous. The CDR3 has 13 residues. Trimming pared 0 bases from V and 5 bases from J, leaving 7 bases between. CDR1 is SGHTA and CDR2 is FQGTGA in the germline V gene.

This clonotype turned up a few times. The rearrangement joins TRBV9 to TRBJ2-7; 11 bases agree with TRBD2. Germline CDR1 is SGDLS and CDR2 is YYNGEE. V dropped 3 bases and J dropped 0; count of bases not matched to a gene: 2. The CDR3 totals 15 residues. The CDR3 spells CASSAGLADSYEQYF. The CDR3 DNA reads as TGTGCCAGCAGCGCGGGACTAGCGGACTCCTACGAGCAGTACTTC.